The clone carrying this TCR beta chain came up once. The same CDR3 arises from other DNA sequences in this sample as well. The assay was immunoSEQ multiplex PCR, and TCRdb's table has in-frame clones only and misses some. The repertoire holds about 260,000 clones, with 86% as singletons. This sample was included in a study of blood T cell repertoires in COVID-19. The CDR3 is 15 amino acids. V shed 3 bases and J 0 bases; nucleotides not matched to a gene: 4. Germline V gene sequence: CDR1 LNHNV, CDR2 YYDKDF (reference sequence). Material for sequencing was peripheral blood. The chain employs TRBV15 and TRBJ1-1; 7 bases are a match to TRBD1. The TCR sequence derives from a man aged 18 to 29 with active or convalescent COVID-19. CDR3 region: CATSRGGQMNTEAFF. CDR3 coding DNA: TGTGCCACCAGCAGGGGGGGACAGATGAACACTGAAGCTTTCTTT.